The subject of this entry is one TCR beta chain. Its antigen is as yet unknown. The CDR3 loop spans 13 amino acids. Trimming took off 6 bases at V and 1 base at J, with 10 bases between the two ends. Germline assignment: CDR1 MNHEY and CDR2 SVGAGI. The data derive from a study of T cell repertoires in cytomegalovirus infection. The study, taken as a whole, reports: CMV carriers having the relevant HLA were flagged by cumulative public TCR beta family frequency.

TCRdb recomputed calls from the reads with MiXCR, one row per CDR3 protein. The table lists some 150,000 distinct CDR3 sequences, less than 25% of them singletons. Sequencing was done on a sample of PBMCs. The receptor was derived from a human donor in good health (CMV status not recorded). Some clones in this sample may be carry-over from other donors' samples. V usage is TRBV6-5 and J usage is TRBJ2-7; possibly TRBD1 or TRBD2 for D (5 bases each). The CDR3 spells CASSRDLSYEQYF. In DNA, the CDR3 is TGTGCCAGCAGCCGGGACCTTTCCTACGAGCAGTACTTC.